What follows are 2 T cell receptor beta chains derived from one specimen sequenced in a study of blood T cells in healthy people across ages. Primers used in a second PCR of about 6 to 12 cycles were a sample-barcoded 5' primer and a J-beta primer mix. TCRdb called the 5' RACE reads again in MiXCR, with one record for every CDR3 protein. The table lists more than 700,000 distinct CDR3 sequences, approximately 53% of them singletons, with about 42% in the top ten. The sample comprised blood. The source of these receptors is a man at least 80 years old in good health.

The chain is built from TRBV27 and TRBJ1-6, with unresolved D. CDR3 length: 16 residues. Germline-derived CDR1 and CDR2 are MNHEY and SMNVEV (reference sequence). V dropped 7 bases and J dropped 1 base, with 14 bases sitting between them. The CDR3 loop reads CASTLGSGSYNSPLHF. As DNA, the CDR3 is TGTGCCAGCACCCTGGGGAGCGGGTCCTATAATTCACCCCTCCACTTT.

The chain joins TRBV4-3 to TRBJ2-7, with a tentative D call TRBD1 (6 bases). The end of the DNA aligns better with TRBJ2-4, so the J call may be wrong. This CDR3 has 15 residues. Looked up from germline, CDR1 is LGHNA and CDR2 is YSLEER. This CDR3 reads CASSQDFTSRGIQYF. The CDR3, as DNA: TGCGCCAGCAGCCAAGATTTCACATCCAGGGGCATTCAGTACTTC.